The clone carrying this TCR beta chain is medium-sized (0.01 to 0.1%) by share. The data were taken from a study of human T cells and chemical hapten exposure. Study-wide context: Per-sample TCR yield variation was attributed mainly to small pooled library volume differences.

V trimming: 0 bases; J trimming: 6 bases; junction bases outside the gene matches: 5. In germline, CDR1 is SGHRS, CDR2 YFSETQ. The CDR3 is made up of 15 amino acids. TCRdb re-derived calls from the RACE reads in MiXCR, one entry per CDR3 protein. Of about 14,000 distinct CDR3 sequences listed, 16% are singletons. The time point: patch test 1, 2 weeks after DPC sensitization. As for treatment: therapeutic diphenylcyclopropenone sensitization with weekly scalp DPC. Sample: whole blood, taken in connection with sensitization to the hapten diphenylcyclopropenone (DPC). The sequence derives from a woman aged 25 to 39 with alopecia areata. Some clones in this sample may be carry-over from other donors' samples. This chain links TRBV5-1 with TRBJ1-5, with 8 bases lining up with TRBD1. CDR3 residues: CASSLETGGVQPQHF. The CDR3 nucleotides are TGCGCCAGCAGCTTGGAAACAGGGGGGGTTCAGCCCCAGCATTTT. Complete variable domain (other parts from reference TRBV5-1 and TRBJ1-5): KAGVTQTPRYLIKTRGQQVTLSCSPISGHRSVSWYQQTPGQGLQFLFEYFSETQRNKGNFPGRFSGRQFSNSRSEMNVSTLELGDSALYLCASSLETGGVQPQHFGDGTRLSIL.